This T cell receptor beta chain was sequenced in a study of blood T cell repertoires in COVID-19. Assay: immunoSEQ multiplex PCR; the TCRdb copy retains only in-frame clones and omits some. The repertoire holds roughly 150,000 clones, with 80% to 90% as singletons. V shed 5 bases and J shed 2 bases, with 10 bases lying between them. The CDR3 covers 13 residues. Germline V gene data show CDR1 as SGHDT and CDR2 as YYEEEE. This sequence joins TRBV5-6 and TRBJ1-2, with a weak D call TRBD1 (6 bases). Input material: peripheral blood. The source is a woman in her forties or fifties in a cohort sampled during active or convalescent COVID-19. The DNA of the CDR3 is TGTGCCAGCAGACCCACAGGGAACTATGGCTACACCTTC. It codes for CASRPTGNYGYTF.